Listed below are T cell receptor beta chains from one sample, sequenced in a study of blood T cells in healthy people across ages. TCRdb processed the 5' RACE reads anew with MiXCR; each CDR3 protein has one entry. Of 1.5 million to 2 million distinct CDR3 sequences listed, 28% are singletons. Sample: blood. The source of these receptors is a woman in her 30s in good health. Both conserved end residues are part of each CDR3. Fields, in order: V gene, CDR3 protein.

V: TRBV2; CDR3: CASSAGTRKVQPQHF
V: TRBV6-5; CDR3: CASRSLSGRAYEQYF
V: TRBV12-3/TRBV12-4; CDR3: CASSSGTRDARDEQYF
V: TRBV5-1; CDR3: CASSPTSGGLYEQFF
V: TRBV5-1; CDR3: CASSLGTPSNQPQHF
V: TRBV9; CDR3: CASSVGENQPQHF
V: TRBV5-1; CDR3: CASSWTGAPNEQYF
V: TRBV29-1; CDR3: CSVELADPPEQYF
V: TRBV29-1; CDR3: CSVEIWAQGPGETQYF
V: TRBV20-1; CDR3: CSARDENRAYEQYF
V: TRBV3-1; CDR3: CASSSAGDDGYTF
V: TRBV10-2; CDR3: CASSEIGLAGRETQYF
V: TRBV3-1; CDR3: CASSHGGGDGYTF
V: TRBV10-2; CDR3: CASSEGPGSYNEQFF
V: TRBV12-3/TRBV12-4; CDR3: CASSLGKQGNEQYF
V: TRBV5-1; CDR3: CASSRRAGGDEQFF
V: TRBV5-1; CDR3: CASNLSGRFNNEQYF
V: TRBV12-3/TRBV12-4; CDR3: CASGVLQGLAEAFF
V: TRBV5-1; CDR3: CASRTGQPFLNQYF
V: TRBV5-6; CDR3: CASSFGGADSPLHF
V: TRBV18; CDR3: CASSSRTGVSGANVLTF
V: TRBV12-3/TRBV12-4; CDR3: CASSFDGGDGYTF
V: TRBV20-1; CDR3: CSAETYELAKNIQYF
V: TRBV5-1; CDR3: CASSLDSGLGEQYF
V: TRBV6-6; CDR3: CASSSSGLVGETQYF
V: TRBV7-9; CDR3: CASSVDLHQETQYF
V: TRBV5-1; CDR3: CASSPQGADATEAFF
V: TRBV7-2; CDR3: CASRGWDRAPYEQFF
V: TRBV5-1; CDR3: CASSLFGKGADTQYF
V: TRBV28; CDR3: CASSLYERMNTEAFF
V: TRBV5-1; CDR3: CANSRGTAQETQYF
V: TRBV12-5; CDR3: CASGGTSGVSEQFF
V: TRBV11-2; CDR3: CASSRQGGRQETQYF
V: TRBV6-6; CDR3: CASSNSGWPGVRNEQYF
V: TRBV7-3; CDR3: CASSPRGGGSGYGYTF
V: TRBV20-1; CDR3: CSATDRGRGYTF
V: TRBV18; CDR3: CASSPSGGNSYEQYF
V: TRBV30; CDR3: CAWRDTGQRNSPLHF
V: TRBV10-1; CDR3: CASSGSETGKTGELFF
V: TRBV29-1; CDR3: CSARDLSSDEQYF
V: TRBV29-1; CDR3: CSVPKIDGTVLGEQYF
V: TRBV4-1; CDR3: CASSLTQGDNEQFF
V: TRBV4-1; CDR3: CASSQDPQGLNGYTF
V: TRBV7-2; CDR3: CASSLTGTGVDEQYF
V: TRBV30; CDR3: CAWKGIPNTEAFF
V: TRBV6-2/TRBV6-3; CDR3: CASSHTRDRAQYYGYTF
V: TRBV11-3; CDR3: CASSLDRGSGRGYTF
V: TRBV25-1; CDR3: CASMTGVYNEQFF
V: TRBV12-3/TRBV12-4; CDR3: CASRQGLSRLEQYF
V: TRBV7-2; CDR3: CASRAGGPANTGELFF
V: TRBV28; CDR3: CASSLPGQFGYTF
V: TRBV5-5; CDR3: CASSRDAGLVLEQYF
V: TRBV4-3; CDR3: CASSLNRITGELFF